This is a list of T cell receptor beta chains from one sample in a study of vaccination effects on CD4 cells after COVID-19. No antigen is known for these receptors. Clones were sequenced by immunoSEQ multiplex PCR, and TCRdb holds only the in-frame ones, with some missing. The sample lists about 41,000 clones, more than 65% seen once, with approximately 2.9% in the top ten. The starting material was CD4+ T cells from PBMCs cultured with HCoV-NL63 spike peptides, obtained before COVID-19 vaccination. The origin of the receptors is a human donor who received a COVID-19 vaccine. Both conserved end residues are part of each CDR3. Fields, in order: clone size, D gene, V gene, J gene, CDR3 protein. A D gene is named only where the DNA matches it firmly. Size is stated for part of the rows, as once, few or many counts, or as a class when the clone is expanded.

size: -; D: TRBD2; V: TRBV18; J: TRBJ2-4; CDR3: CASSPSGVAGLNIQYF
size: -; D: -; V: TRBV4-1; J: TRBJ2-1; CDR3: CASSQDRRAFPYNEQFF
size: -; D: -; V: TRBV7-2; J: TRBJ2-5; CDR3: CASSRRGAYQETQYF
size: -; D: -; V: TRBV14; J: TRBJ1-1; CDR3: CASKRGAFPTHLMNTEAFF
size: few; D: -; V: TRBV5-6; J: TRBJ2-5; CDR3: CASSRQPIVETQYF
size: once; D: TRBD1; V: TRBV2; J: TRBJ1-2; CDR3: CASSPGQAKYYGYTF
size: -; D: TRBD1; V: TRBV2; J: TRBJ1-1; CDR3: CASSVRGQLNTEAFF
size: -; D: TRBD2; V: TRBV28; J: TRBJ2-3; CDR3: CASSSSGGTDTQYF
size: -; D: -; V: TRBV2; J: TRBJ1-1; CDR3: CASRVQGSPFTEAFF
size: -; D: -; V: TRBV7-3; J: TRBJ2-1; CDR3: CASSLKLGVYNEQFF
size: -; D: -; V: TRBV30; J: TRBJ1-1; CDR3: CASTDSPVGTEAFF
size: -; D: TRBD2; V: TRBV20-1; J: TRBJ2-2; CDR3: CSASLSGGRRELFF
size: -; D: -; V: TRBV4-1; J: TRBJ2-5; CDR3: CASSQDWAGGTETQYF
size: -; D: -; V: TRBV18; J: TRBJ2-1; CDR3: CASSPRISLENEQFF
size: -; D: TRBD2; V: TRBV3-1/TRBV3-2; J: TRBJ2-1; CDR3: CASSQEGGLAGWDEQFF
size: -; D: TRBD1; V: TRBV4-2; J: TRBJ1-3; CDR3: CASSQPGQGAWVSGNTIYF
size: -; D: TRBD1; V: TRBV7-3; J: TRBJ1-1; CDR3: CASSLAGQGKNTEAFF
size: -; D: -; V: TRBV6-6; J: TRBJ1-2; CDR3: CASSYGSPPGYTF
size: once; D: TRBD1; V: TRBV7-2; J: TRBJ1-1; CDR3: CASSFRTGANTEAFF
size: -; D: -; V: TRBV7-3; J: TRBJ2-6; CDR3: CASSFGGNSGANVLTF
size: -; D: -; V: TRBV6-1; J: TRBJ2-2; CDR3: CASSEFRVDTGELFF
size: -; D: -; V: TRBV11-2; J: TRBJ1-4; CDR3: CASSLSGRIKEGNEKLFF
size: -; D: -; V: TRBV24-1; J: TRBJ2-1; CDR3: CATSDQQASSYNEQFF
size: -; D: -; V: TRBV5-1; J: TRBJ1-1; CDR3: CASSLDRSYTEAFF
size: -; D: -; V: TRBV7-3; J: TRBJ2-2; CDR3: CASSSSDYYTGELFF
size: -; D: -; V: TRBV13; J: TRBJ2-3; CDR3: CASSEKATGTDTQYF
size: -; D: -; V: TRBV6-5; J: TRBJ1-1; CDR3: CASSYKGLGAFF
size: -; D: -; V: TRBV30; J: TRBJ1-1; CDR3: CAWSEQGVTEAFF
size: -; D: TRBD1; V: TRBV9; J: TRBJ1-2; CDR3: CASSAPGQGALYGYTF
size: once; D: -; V: TRBV11-1; J: TRBJ1-2; CDR3: CASSKSGANYGYTF
size: -; D: -; V: TRBV7-3; J: TRBJ2-3; CDR3: CASSLRAPDTQYF
size: -; D: -; V: TRBV5-1; J: TRBJ2-3; CDR3: CASSSISGDTQYF
size: -; D: -; V: TRBV5-1; J: TRBJ1-1; CDR3: CATRLGPNTEAFF
size: few; D: -; V: TRBV28; J: TRBJ1-2; CDR3: CASSLAGDGYTF
size: -; D: TRBD2; V: TRBV10-1; J: TRBJ2-5; CDR3: CASSSPGLAGQETQYF
size: -; D: TRBD1; V: TRBV6-5; J: TRBJ1-2; CDR3: CASSYLTGGPNYGYTF
size: -; D: TRBD1; V: TRBV6-5; J: TRBJ1-6; CDR3: CASRETGLGSPLHF
size: -; D: -; V: TRBV7-2; J: TRBJ2-3; CDR3: CASSSGLRTDTQYF
size: -; D: TRBD1; V: TRBV24-1; J: TRBJ1-2; CDR3: CATSDTDRDRYTF
size: -; D: -; V: TRBV18; J: TRBJ2-3; CDR3: CASMARGPRSTDTQYF
size: -; D: -; V: TRBV12-3/TRBV12-4; J: TRBJ1-6; CDR3: CASRIRGNSPLHF
size: -; D: -; V: TRBV19; J: TRBJ1-5; CDR3: CASKIRDGFNQPQHF
size: -; D: -; V: TRBV15; J: TRBJ2-3; CDR3: CATSRDFTDTQYF
size: -; D: -; V: TRBV11-3; J: TRBJ2-2; CDR3: CASSLDVQVWEDRDTGELFF
size: once; D: -; V: TRBV7-2; J: TRBJ1-1; CDR3: CASSSQTGLNTEAFF
size: -; D: -; V: TRBV21-1; J: TRBJ1-1; CDR3: CASSVPGQGNTEAFF
size: -; D: -; V: TRBV7-8; J: TRBJ1-1; CDR3: CASSLAGGLATEAFF